The TCR beta chain described here comes from a study of blood T cell repertoires in COVID-19. Looking at the study overall: Acute and convalescent COVID-19 samples came from the United States, Italy and Spain. PBMCs, B-cell-depleted T cells, or T cells were the source of the cDNA or gDNA that made up the material.

In the original processing: Reference gene primer amplification in the assay estimated nucleated cell counts. Sequencing was performed with immunoSEQ multiplex PCR; in TCRdb, only in-frame clones are kept and a portion is missing. V and J calls and clone size are given by that table; D and trimming were obtained from the DNA. The table lists roughly 46,000 clones, under 90% of them singletons. This CDR3 is built from 15 residues. From germline, CDR1 is MNHNY and CDR2 SVGAGI (reference sequence). Trimming took 0 bases from V and 2 from J, leaving 11 bases between them. The rearrangement links TRBV6-6 to TRBJ2-7; TRBD2 might be the D (7 bases). Specimen: peripheral blood. The clonotype was recovered from a man between 60 and 75 years old with acute or convalescent COVID-19. The CDR3 here is CASSYSGGGPYEQYF. The CDR3 DNA is TGTGCCAGCAGTTACTCGGGGGGGGGCCCCTACGAGCAGTACTTC.